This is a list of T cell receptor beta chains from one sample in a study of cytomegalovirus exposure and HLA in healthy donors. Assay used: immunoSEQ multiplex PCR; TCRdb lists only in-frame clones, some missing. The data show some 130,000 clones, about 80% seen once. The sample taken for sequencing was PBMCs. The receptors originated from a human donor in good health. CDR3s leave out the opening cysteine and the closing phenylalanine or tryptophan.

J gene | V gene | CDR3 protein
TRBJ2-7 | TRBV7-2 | ASSGTAEQY
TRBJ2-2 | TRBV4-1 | ASSQEQAGGTGELF
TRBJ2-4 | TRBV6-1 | ASSEAPGGILNIQY
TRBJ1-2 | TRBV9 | ASSPRELYGYT
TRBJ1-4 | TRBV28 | ASSFHPDGFNEKLF
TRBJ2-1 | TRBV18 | ASSPTSGGPYNEQF
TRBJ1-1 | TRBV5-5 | ASVTRGGTEAF
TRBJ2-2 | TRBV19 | ASSNIGELF
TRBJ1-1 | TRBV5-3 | ARSLRADRAPDGNTEAF
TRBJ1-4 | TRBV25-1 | ASSEVDEKLF
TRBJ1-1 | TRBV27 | ASSLQETMNTEAF
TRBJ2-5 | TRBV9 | ASSAGLAGVGETQY
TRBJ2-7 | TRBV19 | ASSITGRSNEQY
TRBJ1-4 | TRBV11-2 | ASSLDRDRENKLF
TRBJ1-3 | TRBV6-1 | ASSDWAGPGNTIY
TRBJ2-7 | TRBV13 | ASSHGTGSYEQY
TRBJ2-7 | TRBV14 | ASSHRQGTFSYEQY
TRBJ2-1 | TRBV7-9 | SSSPGLAGFNEQF
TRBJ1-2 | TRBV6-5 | ASRRSTQGGGYT
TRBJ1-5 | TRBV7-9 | ASGQGNQPQH
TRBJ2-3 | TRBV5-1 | ASSLARGTTSTDTQY
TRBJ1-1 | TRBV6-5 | ASRGQPNTEAF
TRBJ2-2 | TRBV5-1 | ASSLNRDSTGELF
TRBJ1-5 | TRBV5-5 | ASSLDSFRGNQPQH
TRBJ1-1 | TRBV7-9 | ASSSDRLNTEAF
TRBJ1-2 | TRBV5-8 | ASSAPGQGRLDGYT
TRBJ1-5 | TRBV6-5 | ASSTQPGQLQPQH
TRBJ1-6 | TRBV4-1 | ASSQENPGDNSPLH
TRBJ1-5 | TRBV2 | ASREGQGYQPQH
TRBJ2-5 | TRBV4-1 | ASSQSLAQETQY
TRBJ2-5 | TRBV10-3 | AIGERLLETQY
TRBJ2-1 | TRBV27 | ASSSYNPNEQF
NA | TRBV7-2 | ASRGGGPYEQY
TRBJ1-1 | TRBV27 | ASTPHGGSWTMNTEAF
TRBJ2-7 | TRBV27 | ASSLGSGVGSYEQY
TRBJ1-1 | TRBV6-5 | ASSAGGRAF
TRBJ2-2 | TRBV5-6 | ASSPSEGVYTGELF
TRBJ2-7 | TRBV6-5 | ASSGTVTSYEQY
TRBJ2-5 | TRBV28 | ASSLRSGGASGETQY
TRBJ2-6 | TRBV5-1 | ASSFRGAGANVLT
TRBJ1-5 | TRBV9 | ASSAETGLEQPQH
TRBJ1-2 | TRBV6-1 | ASVRGSGGNYGYT
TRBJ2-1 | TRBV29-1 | SVERRGPNKSSYNEQF
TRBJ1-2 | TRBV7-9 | ASSPGARPSYGYT
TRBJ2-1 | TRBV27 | ASSSMDRPRQF
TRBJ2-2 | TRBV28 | ASSLSGGGTGELF
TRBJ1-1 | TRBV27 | ASTTGNTEAF
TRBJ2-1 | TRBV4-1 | ASSPQGRDSYNEQF
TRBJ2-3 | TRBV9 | ASSVSSGGTDTQY